A selection of T cell receptor beta chains follows, all from one sample in a study of cytomegalovirus exposure and HLA in healthy donors. The repertoire was sequenced with immunoSEQ multiplex PCR; TCRdb's copy has only in-frame clones and lacks some. The profile covers 150,000 to 200,000 clones, with around four fifths appearing a single time and 2.5% to 3.5% taken by the ten largest. Sequencing used PBMCs. Receptors were obtained from a female donor in good health and CMV-seronegative. The conserved cysteine and the conserved F or W are not part of the CDR3 here.

v_call cdr3_aa
TRBV11-2 ASSFSGDLNQPQH
TRBV10-3 AAYDNSPLH
TRBV19 ASRIEDIQY
TRBV4-3 ASSRVTGNNEKLF
TRBV4-1 ASSPFRGSYEQY
TRBV5-5 ASSLEGHGISYT
TRBV7-3 ASSQPGAYNEQF
TRBV25-1 ASRGAGGPGETQY
TRBV2 ASSEDGPRGRSQPQH
TRBV7-9 ASSDRGTYEQY
TRBV7-2 ASSLVMGPLYEQY
TRBV6-4 ASSDSHGSLAGYGDEQF
TRBV7-6 ASSLQRSGTSGSYEQY
TRBV6-1 ASTRGTEETQY
TRBV14 ASSQAGGYNEQF
TRBV9 ASSVGGEDNYGYT
TRBV7-9 ASSLPSGRSQETQY
TRBV27 ASSLLAYSYEQY
TRBV7-9 ASRPRVAGGAGELF
TRBV10-3 AISAGSGGRETQY
TRBV9 ASSVAGQGYEQY
TRBV4-2 ASSQGGTGRQPQH
TRBV6-1 ASRGPGQSTDTQY
TRBV11-2 ASSPDRGYEKLF
TRBV15 AQGGLTYEQY
TRBV4-1 ASSQAGATEAF
TRBV9 ASSAGLAGEADEQY
TRBV2 ASFKQGFGYGYT
TRBV5-8 ASIVGLAEAF
TRBV7-9 ASSPPLGGSSYEQY
TRBV27 ASSFRQAYEQY
TRBV18 ASSGGGDQPQH
TRBV7-9 ASSFGDSPQH
TRBV7-8 ASSLDRTGEAF
TRBV5-4 ASSLDGQGNSPLH
TRBV19 ASSIAASGNTDTQY
TRBV19 ASSIAGDYGYT
TRBV19 ASSIVVVSIEQY
TRBV11-2 ASLGGGSYEQY
TRBV4-3 ASSQDRGNGYT
TRBV19 ASSGGQNTGELF
TRBV7-9 SSSLGGGMNTEAF
TRBV6-1 ASSFGLTSYEQY
TRBV13 ASSLEEQQGANTGELF
TRBV27 ASSPRPQGSVYGYT
TRBV19 ASSWDRGQDYGYT
TRBV5-1 ASSSGQGRGNTEAF
TRBV5-4 ASSPRRGGLYEQY
TRBV5-1 ASSPSSGRNTGELF
TRBV27 ASSPTGYGYT
TRBV11-2 ASSLDDSYYSYNEQF
TRBV5-4 ASSLMTSTDTQY
TRBV9 ASSVAALRNEQF
TRBV10-1 ASSVPRTGIYGYT
TRBV4-1 ASSSGQVLETQY
TRBV4-3 ASSQDPRDRGEQY
TRBV5-5 ASSLGGQSTGQPQH
TRBV9 ASSVGLAADTQY